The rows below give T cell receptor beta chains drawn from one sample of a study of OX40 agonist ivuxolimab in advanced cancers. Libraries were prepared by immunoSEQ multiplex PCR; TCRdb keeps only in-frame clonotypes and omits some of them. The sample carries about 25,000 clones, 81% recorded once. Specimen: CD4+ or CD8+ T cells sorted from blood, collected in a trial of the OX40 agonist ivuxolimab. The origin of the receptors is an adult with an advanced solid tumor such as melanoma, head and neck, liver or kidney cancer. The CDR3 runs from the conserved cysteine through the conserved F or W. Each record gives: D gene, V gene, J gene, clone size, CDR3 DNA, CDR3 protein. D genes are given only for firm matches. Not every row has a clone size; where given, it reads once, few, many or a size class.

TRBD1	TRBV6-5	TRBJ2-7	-	TGTGCCAGCACGGACAGGAGCTCCTACGAGCAGTACTTC	CASTDRSSYEQYF
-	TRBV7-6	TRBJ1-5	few	TGTGCCAGCAGCTTAAGAGCAGGGGTGGGCAATCAGCCCCAGCATTTT	CASSLRAGVGNQPQHF
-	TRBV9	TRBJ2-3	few	TGTGCCAGCAGCGCTAGTGGAAGCACAGATACGCAGTATTTT	CASSASGSTDTQYF
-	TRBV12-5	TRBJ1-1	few	TGTGCTAGTGCAATAATCGACGGCAATGAAGCTTTCTTT	CASAIIDGNEAFF
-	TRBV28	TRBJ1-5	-	TGTGCCAGCAGTTTGGACGGGGGAGTGTGGCAGCCCCAGCATTTT	CASSLDGGVWQPQHF
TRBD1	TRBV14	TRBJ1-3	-	TGTGCCAGCAGCCATGGGACAGCTTCTGGAAACACCATATATTTT	CASSHGTASGNTIYF
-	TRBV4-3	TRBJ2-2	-	TGCGCCAGCAGCCAAGGCGTAGGGGGAACCGGGGAGCTGTTTTTT	CASSQGVGGTGELFF
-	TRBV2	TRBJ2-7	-	TGTGCCAGCAGTGAAGTTGGGGGATCCTACGAGCAGTACTTC	CASSEVGGSYEQYF
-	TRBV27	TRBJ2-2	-	TGTGCCAGCAGTTTAGGGATGGAGCTGTTTTTT	CASSLGMELFF
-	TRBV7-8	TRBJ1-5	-	TGTGCCAGCAGCTTAGCCGGCAGGGTGATCAATCAGCCCCAGCATTTT	CASSLAGRVINQPQHF
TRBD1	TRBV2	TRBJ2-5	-	TGTGCCAGCAGTGAAGGCTTTGAGACAGGGCTAATCCAAGAGACCCAGTACTTC	CASSEGFETGLIQETQYF
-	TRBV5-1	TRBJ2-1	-	TGCGCCAGCAGCTCCCCAAGCTTCAGCTCCTACAATGAGCAGTTCTTC	CASSSPSFSSYNEQFF
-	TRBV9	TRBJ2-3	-	TGTGCCAGCAGCGTAGGTGAGGGGATAAGAACAGATACGCAGTATTTT	CASSVGEGIRTDTQYF
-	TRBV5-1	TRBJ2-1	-	TGCGCCAGTACCCCCATCGAGAGGGGCAATGAGCAGTTCTTC	CASTPIERGNEQFF
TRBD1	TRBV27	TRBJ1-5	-	TGTGCCAGCAGTTTGCAAACCGACAGGGACGAGGGTCAGCCCCAGCATTTT	CASSLQTDRDEGQPQHF
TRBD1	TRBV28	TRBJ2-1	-	TGTGCCAGCAGTTCGGACAGGGGTGAGCAGTTCTTC	CASSSDRGEQFF
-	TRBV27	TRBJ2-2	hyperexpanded	TGTGCCAGCAGTCTGGGTAGCTCTCCCGGGGAGCTGTTTTTT	CASSLGSSPGELFF
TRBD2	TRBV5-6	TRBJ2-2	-	TGTGCCAGCATGGGGCCACTAGCGGGAACCGGGGAGCTGTTTTTT	CASMGPLAGTGELFF
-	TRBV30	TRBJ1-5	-	TGTGCCTGCGGGAGGGTGAATCAGCCCCAGCATTTT	CACGRVNQPQHF
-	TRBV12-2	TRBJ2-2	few	TGTGCCTACGGACCGGACGGCACCGGGGAGCTGTTTTTT	CAYGPDGTGELFF
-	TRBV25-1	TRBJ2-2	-	TGTGCCAGCACCGAACCCCTAACCGGGGAGCTGTTTTTT	CASTEPLTGELFF
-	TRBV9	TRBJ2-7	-	TGTGCCAGCAGCCCCCAGGGGAGCTCCTACGAGCAGTACTTC	CASSPQGSSYEQYF
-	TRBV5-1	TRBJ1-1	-	TGCGCCAGCAGCTTGTTTCAGGGGAACACTGAAGCTTTCTTT	CASSLFQGNTEAFF
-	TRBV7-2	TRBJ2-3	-	TGTGCCAGCAGCCTAAGCGGAAGTACCGGGGATACGCAGTATTTT	CASSLSGSTGDTQYF
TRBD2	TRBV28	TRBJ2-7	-	TGTGCCAGCAGTCCCCCGACTAGCGGCTACGAGCAGTACTTC	CASSPPTSGYEQYF
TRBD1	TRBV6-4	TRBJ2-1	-	TGTGCCAGCAGTGATACCCAGGGGGCCAACAATGAGCAGTTCTTC	CASSDTQGANNEQFF
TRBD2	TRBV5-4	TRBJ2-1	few	TGTGCCAGCAGCTTCAGCGGGGGGCCACACAATGAGCAGTTCTTC	CASSFSGGPHNEQFF
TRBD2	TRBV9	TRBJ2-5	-	TGTGCCAGCAGCGTCTCAGCGGGAGAGGGAGAGACCCAGTACTTC	CASSVSAGEGETQYF
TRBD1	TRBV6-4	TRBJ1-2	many	TGTGCCAGCAGCTCGACAGGGAACGATGGCTACACCTTC	CASSSTGNDGYTF
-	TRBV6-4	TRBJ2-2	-	TGTGCCAGCAGTGAGGGTAGCGGAGGGGGCGACACCGGGGAGCTGTTTTTT	CASSEGSGGGDTGELFF
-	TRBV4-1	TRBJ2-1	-	TGCGCCAGCAGCCAGCAGTACAATGAGCAGTTCTTC	CASSQQYNEQFF
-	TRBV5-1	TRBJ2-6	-	TGCGCCAGCAGCTTGAAATCCCACCTCTCTGGGGCCAACGTCCTGACTTTC	CASSLKSHLSGANVLTF
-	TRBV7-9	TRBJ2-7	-	TGTGCCAGCAGCTCGTGGAGGGCCGCCTACGAGCAGTACTTC	CASSSWRAAYEQYF
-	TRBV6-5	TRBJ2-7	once	TGTGCCAGCAGTTCCGGCCCCTACGAGCAGTACTTC	CASSSGPYEQYF
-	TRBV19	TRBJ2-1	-	TGTGCCAGTAGTATAGCTGACAGCTACAATGAGCAGTTCTTC	CASSIADSYNEQFF
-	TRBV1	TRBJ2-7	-	TGCACCAGCAGCCAAGACCCTATGGTTAGGGGAGCCAGCTCCTACGAGCAGTACTTC	CTSSQDPMVRGASSYEQYF
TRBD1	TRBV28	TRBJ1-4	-	TGTGCCAGCAGTTTTTCAGGACAGGGGGCACGGAATGAAAAACTGTTTTTT	CASSFSGQGARNEKLFF
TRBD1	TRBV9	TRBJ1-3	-	TGTGCCAGCAGCTCCCCTTCAACCGGGACAGGGGCTGGAAACACCATATATTTT	CASSSPSTGTGAGNTIYF
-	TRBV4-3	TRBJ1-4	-	TGCGCCAGCAGCCAAGAAACGGGGGCCTTGAATGAAAAACTGTTTTTT	CASSQETGALNEKLFF
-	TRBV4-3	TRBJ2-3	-	TGCGCCAGCAGCCAAGCGCGGAGAGGGGCAGATACGCAGTATTTT	CASSQARRGADTQYF
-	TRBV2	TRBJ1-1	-	TGTGCCAGCAGTGAGGAGGGGTTGGTCACTGAAGCTTTCTTT	CASSEEGLVTEAFF
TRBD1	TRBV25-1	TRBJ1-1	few	TGTGCCAGCAGTCAACAGGGGAGTACCACTGAAGCTTTCTTT	CASSQQGSTTEAFF
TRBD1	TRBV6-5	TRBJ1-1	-	TGTGCCAGCAGGCCCCGGGACAGGGGGCACACTGAAGCTTTCTTT	CASRPRDRGHTEAFF
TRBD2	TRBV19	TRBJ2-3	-	TGTGCCACCGGACTAGCCGCCACAGATACGCAGTATTTT	CATGLAATDTQYF
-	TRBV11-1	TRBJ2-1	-	TGTGCCAGCAGCGTCGCAAGACTCCTCGAGATCGGTAACAATGAGCAGTTCTTC	CASSVARLLEIGNNEQFF
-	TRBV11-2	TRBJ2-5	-	TGTGCCAGCAGCCCCAGCGGGGAGACCCAGTACTTC	CASSPSGETQYF